In this sample, the clone carrying this T cell receptor beta chain turned up many times. CDR3 length: 13 amino acids. Trimming cost V 6 bases and J 5 bases; bases outside gene matches: 8. Germline V gene data show CDR1 as SQVTM and CDR2 as ANQGSEA. Amplified TCR beta CDR3 regions came from RNA transcripts. RT-PCR in the first round (using the HTBI primer set) targeted the TCR CDR3. TCRdb processed the multiplex PCR reads anew with MiXCR; each CDR3 protein has one entry. There are some 350,000 distinct CDR3 sequences in the sample; approximately 13% occur only once, and roughly 35% lies in the top ten. The data belong to a study of T cells in Graves' hyperthyroidism and ophthalmopathy.

Sequencing was carried out using blood. The sequence was obtained from a woman aged 40 to 50 with Graves' ophthalmopathy. V gene TRBV29-1 combines with J gene TRBJ1-1, with 8 bases that match TRBD1. CDR3 loop: CSVTMDRVTEAFF. Here the CDR3 DNA reads TGCAGCGTGACTATGGACAGGGTAACTGAAGCTTTCTTT.